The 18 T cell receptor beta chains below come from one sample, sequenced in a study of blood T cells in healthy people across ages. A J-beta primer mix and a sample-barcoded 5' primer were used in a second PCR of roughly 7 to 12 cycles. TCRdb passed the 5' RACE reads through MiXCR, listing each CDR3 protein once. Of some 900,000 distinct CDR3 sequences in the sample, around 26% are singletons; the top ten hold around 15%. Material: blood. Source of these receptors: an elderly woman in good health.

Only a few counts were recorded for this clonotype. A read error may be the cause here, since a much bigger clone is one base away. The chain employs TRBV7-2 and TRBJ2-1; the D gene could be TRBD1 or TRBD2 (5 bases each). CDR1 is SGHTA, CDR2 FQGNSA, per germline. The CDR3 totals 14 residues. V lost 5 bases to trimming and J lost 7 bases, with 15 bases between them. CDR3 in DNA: TGTGCCAGCAGCCACCCCGGGGCAGCGAATGAGCAGTTCTTC. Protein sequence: CASSHPGAANEQFF. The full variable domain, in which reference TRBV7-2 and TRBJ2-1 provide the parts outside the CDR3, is GAGVSQSPSNKVTEKGKDVELRCDPISGHTALYWYRQSLGQGLEFLIYFQGNSAPDKSGLPSDRFSAERTGGSVSTLTIQRTQQEDSAVYLCASSHPGAANEQFFGPGTRLTVL.

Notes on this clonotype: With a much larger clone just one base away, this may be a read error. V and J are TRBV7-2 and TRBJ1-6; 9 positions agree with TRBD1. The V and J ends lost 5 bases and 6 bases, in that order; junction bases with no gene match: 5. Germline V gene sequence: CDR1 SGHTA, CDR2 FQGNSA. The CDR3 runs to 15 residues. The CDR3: CASSPGTGLNSPLHF. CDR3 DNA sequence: TGTGCCAGCAGCCCAGGGACAGGGCTTAATTCACCCCTCCACTTT.

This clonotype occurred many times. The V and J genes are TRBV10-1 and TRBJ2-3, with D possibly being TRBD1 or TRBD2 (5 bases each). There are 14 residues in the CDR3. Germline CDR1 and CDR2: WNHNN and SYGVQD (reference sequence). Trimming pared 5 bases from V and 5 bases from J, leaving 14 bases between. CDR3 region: CASSRDPERDTQYF. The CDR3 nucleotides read TGCGCCAGCAGTCGGGACCCCGAAAGAGATACGCAGTATTTT.

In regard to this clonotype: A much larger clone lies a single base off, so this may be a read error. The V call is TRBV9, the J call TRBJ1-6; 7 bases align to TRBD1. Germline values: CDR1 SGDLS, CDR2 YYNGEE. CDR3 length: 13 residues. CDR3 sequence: CASSAQQGLPPHF. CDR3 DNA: TGTGCCAGCAGCGCACAACAGGGGTTGCCCCCCCACTTT. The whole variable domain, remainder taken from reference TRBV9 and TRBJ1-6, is DSGVTQTPKHLITATGQRVTLRCSPRSGDLSVYWYQQSLDQGLQFLIQYYNGEERAKGNILERFSAQQFPDLHSELNLSSLELGDSALYFCASSAQQGLPPHFGNGTRLTVT.

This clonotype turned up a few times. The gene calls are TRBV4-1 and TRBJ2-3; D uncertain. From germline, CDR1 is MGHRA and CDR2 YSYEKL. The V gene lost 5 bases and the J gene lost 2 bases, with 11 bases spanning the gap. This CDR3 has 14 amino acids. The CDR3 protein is CASSSVGITDTQYF. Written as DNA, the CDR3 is TGCGCCAGCAGCTCTGTGGGGATCACAGATACGCAGTATTTT.

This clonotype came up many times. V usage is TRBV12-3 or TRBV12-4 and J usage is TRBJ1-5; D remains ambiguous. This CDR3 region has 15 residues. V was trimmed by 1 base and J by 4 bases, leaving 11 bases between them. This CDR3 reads CASSLDGEENQPQHF. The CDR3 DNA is TGTGCCAGCAGTTTAGACGGTGAGGAGAATCAGCCCCAGCATTTT.

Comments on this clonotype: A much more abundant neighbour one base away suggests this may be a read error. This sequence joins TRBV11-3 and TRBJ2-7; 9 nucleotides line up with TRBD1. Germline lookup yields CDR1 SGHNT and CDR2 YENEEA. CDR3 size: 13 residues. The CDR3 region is CANSWGQGYEQYF. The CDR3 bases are TGTGCCAACAGCTGGGGACAGGGCTACGAGCAGTACTTC.

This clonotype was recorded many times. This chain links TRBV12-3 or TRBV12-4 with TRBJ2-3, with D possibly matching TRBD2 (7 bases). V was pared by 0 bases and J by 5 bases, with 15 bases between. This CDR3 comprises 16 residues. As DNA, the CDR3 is TGTGCCAGCAGTTTAGCGGGCGGGGGCCAGGGAGATACGCAGTATTTT. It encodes CASSLAGGGQGDTQYF.

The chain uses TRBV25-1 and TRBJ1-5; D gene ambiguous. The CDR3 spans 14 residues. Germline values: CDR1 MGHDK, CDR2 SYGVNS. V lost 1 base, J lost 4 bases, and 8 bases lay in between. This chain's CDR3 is CASSESLLNQPQHF. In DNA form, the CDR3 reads TGTGCCAGCAGTGAATCCCTCCTTAATCAGCCCCAGCATTTT.

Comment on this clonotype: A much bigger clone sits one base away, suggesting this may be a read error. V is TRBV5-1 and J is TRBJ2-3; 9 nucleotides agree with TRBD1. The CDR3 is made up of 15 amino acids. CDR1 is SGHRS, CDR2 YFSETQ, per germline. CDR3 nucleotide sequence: TGCGCCAGCAGCCGGACAGGGGACTACACAGGTACGCAGTATTTT. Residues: CASSRTGDYTGTQYF.

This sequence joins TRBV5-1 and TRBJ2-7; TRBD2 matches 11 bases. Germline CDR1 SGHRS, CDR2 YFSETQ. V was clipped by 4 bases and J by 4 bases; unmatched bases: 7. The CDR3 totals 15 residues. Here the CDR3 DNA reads TGCGCCAGCAGCGCCGGGACTAGCGGACCATACGAGCAGTACTTC. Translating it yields CASSAGTSGPYEQYF.

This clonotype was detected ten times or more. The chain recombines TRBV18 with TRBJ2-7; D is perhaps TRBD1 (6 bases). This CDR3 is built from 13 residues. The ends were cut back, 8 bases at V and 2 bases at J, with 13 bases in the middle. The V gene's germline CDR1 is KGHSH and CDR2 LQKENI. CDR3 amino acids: CASSPTGTYEQYF. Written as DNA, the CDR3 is TGTGCCAGCAGTCCAACAGGGACCTACGAGCAGTACTTC. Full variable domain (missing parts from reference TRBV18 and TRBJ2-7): NAGVMQNPRHLVRRRGQEARLRCSPMKGHSHVYWYRQLPEEGLKFMVYLQKENIIDESGMPKERFSAEFPKEGPSILRIQQVVRGDSAAYFCASSPTGTYEQYFGPGTRLTVT.

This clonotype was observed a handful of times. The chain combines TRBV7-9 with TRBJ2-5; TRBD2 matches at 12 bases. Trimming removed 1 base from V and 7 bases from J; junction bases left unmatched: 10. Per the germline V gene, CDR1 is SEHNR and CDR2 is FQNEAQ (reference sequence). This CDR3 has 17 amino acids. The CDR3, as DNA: TGTGCCAGCAGCTTAGGACCCCCGACTAGCGGGGGCGGGACCCAGTACTTC. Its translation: CASSLGPPTSGGGTQYF.

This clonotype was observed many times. The CDR3 sequence is CASSTTPGAAGVGNTQYF. Here the CDR3 DNA reads TGTGCCAGCAGCACGACCCCTGGTGCCGCGGGGGTCGGGAATACGCAGTATTTT. The rearrangement joins TRBV12-3 or TRBV12-4 to TRBJ2-3; 7 bases line up with TRBD2. J lost 7 bases, V lost 6 bases, and 22 bases had no gene match. This CDR3 comprises 18 residues.

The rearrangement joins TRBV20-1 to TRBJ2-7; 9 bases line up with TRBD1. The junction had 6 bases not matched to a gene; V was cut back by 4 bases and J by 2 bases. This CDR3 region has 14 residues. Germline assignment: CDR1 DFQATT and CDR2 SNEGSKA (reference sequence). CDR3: CSATTGGYPYEQYF. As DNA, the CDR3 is TGCAGTGCTACGACAGGGGGTTACCCCTACGAGCAGTACTTC.

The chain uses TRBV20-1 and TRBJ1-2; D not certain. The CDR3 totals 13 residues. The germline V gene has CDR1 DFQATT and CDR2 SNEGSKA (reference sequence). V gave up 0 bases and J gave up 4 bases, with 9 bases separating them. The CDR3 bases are TGCAGTGCTAGAGATGGGGAGAGCTATGGCTACACCTTC. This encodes CSARDGESYGYTF.

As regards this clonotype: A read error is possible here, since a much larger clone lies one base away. The CDR3 is CAGSEGEWAGRRETQYF. The DNA for the CDR3 is TGTGCCGGCAGCGAGGGAGAATGGGCGGGCAGGAGGGAGACCCAGTACTTC. The chain has TRBV9 and TRBJ2-5, with D perhaps matching TRBD2 (5 bases). This CDR3 region has 17 residues. CDR1 is SGDLS, CDR2 YYNGEE, per germline.

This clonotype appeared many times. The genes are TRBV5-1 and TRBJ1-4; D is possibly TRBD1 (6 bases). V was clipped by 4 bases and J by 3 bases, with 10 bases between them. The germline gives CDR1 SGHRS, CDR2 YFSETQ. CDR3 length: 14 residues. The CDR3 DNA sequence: TGCGCCAGCAGCCCTGGACAGCCTAATGAAAAACTGTTTTTT. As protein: CASSPGQPNEKLFF.